This entry lists 9 T cell receptor beta chains sequenced from one sample in a study of PD-L1 blockade in urothelial cancer. Only in-frame clones appear in the TCRdb table, and some are missing; sequencing was by immunoSEQ multiplex PCR. This table has some 120,000 clones, about 89% appearing once. Stated time point: peripheral blood 6 weeks after treatment start. The sample in question was PBMCs, obtained around atezolizumab (anti-PD-L1) treatment. The receptors stem from a man aged 55 to 69 with urothelial cancer.

The CDR3 loop reads CASTGLAGVGEQYF. The CDR3 DNA sequence: TGTGCCAGCACGGGACTAGCGGGAGTAGGCGAGCAGTACTTC. The V gene is TRBV28, the J gene TRBJ2-7; TRBD2 agrees at 14 bases. CDR3 size: 14 residues. Per germline, CDR1 MDHEN and CDR2 SYDVKM. Trimming cost V 7 bases and J 6 bases; bases outside gene matches: 5.

The rearrangement joins TRBV14 to TRBJ2-1, with 7 bases fitting TRBD2. Germline CDR1 SGHDN, CDR2 FVKESK. J gave up 2 bases and V 3 bases, and 7 bases lay outside the gene matches. This CDR3 region has 16 residues. CDR3 sequence reads: CASSQVPSGPYNEQFF. The DNA of the CDR3 is TGTGCCAGCAGCCAGGTACCTAGCGGTCCCTACAATGAGCAGTTCTTC.

V gene TRBV5-6 combines with J gene TRBJ2-5, with 10 bases fitting TRBD2. Germline values: CDR1 SGHDT, CDR2 YYEEEE. This CDR3 spans 15 amino acids. With V trimmed by 2 bases and J by 1 base, 2 bases remained unmatched. The CDR3: CASSFGTSAQETQYF. CDR3 in DNA: TGTGCCAGCAGCTTCGGGACTAGCGCCCAAGAGACCCAGTACTTC.

The chain links TRBV29-1 to TRBJ2-7; 10 bases are a match to TRBD2. Germline V gives CDR1 SQVTM, CDR2 ANQGSEA. Trimming at V came to 1 base and at J to 4 bases, leaving 4 bases not matched to a gene. CDR3 length: 14 amino acids. CDR3 protein: CSVEGLSGRYEQYF. The DNA for the CDR3 is TGCAGCGTTGAAGGTCTTAGCGGGAGGTACGAGCAGTACTTC.

This clone was detected once. The V call is TRBV7-8, the J call TRBJ2-7; the match to TRBD2 covers 7 bases. The CDR3 totals 17 residues. Per the germline V gene, CDR1 is SGHVS and CDR2 is FQNEAQ. The J segment lost 0 bases and the V segment lost 5 bases, leaving 13 bases of the junction unmatched. CDR3 coding DNA: TGTGCCAGCAGCCTCCTCAGATTGGAGCGGGACTCCTACGAGCAGTACTTC. Amino acids: CASSLLRLERDSYEQYF.

V gene TRBV19 combines with J gene TRBJ2-3, with a weak D call TRBD2 (5 bases). The CDR3 sequence is 14 residues long. CDR1 LNHDA and CDR2 SQIVND come from the germline V gene (reference sequence). V gave up 5 bases and J gave up 6 bases, with 15 bases separating them. CDR3 residues: CASSPGLSTDTQYF. CDR3 bases: TGTGCCAGTAGTCCAGGACTCTCCACCGATACGCAGTATTTT. The full variable domain, with the rest looked up from reference TRBV19 and TRBJ2-3, is DGGITQSPKYLFRKEGQNVTLSCEQNLNHDAMYWYRQDPGQGLRLIYYSQIVNDFQKGDIAEGYSVSREKKESFPLTVTSAQKNPTAFYLCASSPGLSTDTQYFGPGTRLTVL.

This chain joins TRBV7-9 and TRBJ1-6; 9 bases match TRBD1. This CDR3 has 18 amino acids. Germline V lookup: CDR1 SEHNR, CDR2 FQNEAQ (reference sequence). V dropped 4 bases and J dropped 6; count of bases not matched to a gene: 13. CDR3 in amino acids: CASSSPSGTGSGNSPLHF. The CDR3, as DNA: TGTGCCAGCAGCTCGCCTTCTGGGACAGGGTCGGGTAATTCACCCCTCCACTTT.

The chain has TRBV4-2 and TRBJ2-3; 11 bases are shared with TRBD2. The trim removed 0 bases at V and 8 bases at J, leaving 7 bases unmatched. The length of the CDR3 is 16 residues. Per germline, CDR1 LGHNA and CDR2 YNFKEQ. This chain's CDR3 is CASSQDLAGGRGTQYF. The CDR3 nucleotides read TGTGCCAGCAGCCAAGATTTAGCGGGGGGGCGGGGTACGCAGTATTTT.

This chain links TRBV6-1 with TRBJ1-1, with D tentatively TRBD1 (5 bases). The CDR3 consists of 15 residues. The ends were cut back, 3 bases at V and 3 bases at J, with 14 bases in the middle. CDR1 is MNHNS, CDR2 SASEGT, per germline. CDR3: CASSDSMGPYTEAFF. The CDR3 DNA reads as TGTGCCAGCAGTGATTCCATGGGGCCATACACTGAAGCTTTCTTT.